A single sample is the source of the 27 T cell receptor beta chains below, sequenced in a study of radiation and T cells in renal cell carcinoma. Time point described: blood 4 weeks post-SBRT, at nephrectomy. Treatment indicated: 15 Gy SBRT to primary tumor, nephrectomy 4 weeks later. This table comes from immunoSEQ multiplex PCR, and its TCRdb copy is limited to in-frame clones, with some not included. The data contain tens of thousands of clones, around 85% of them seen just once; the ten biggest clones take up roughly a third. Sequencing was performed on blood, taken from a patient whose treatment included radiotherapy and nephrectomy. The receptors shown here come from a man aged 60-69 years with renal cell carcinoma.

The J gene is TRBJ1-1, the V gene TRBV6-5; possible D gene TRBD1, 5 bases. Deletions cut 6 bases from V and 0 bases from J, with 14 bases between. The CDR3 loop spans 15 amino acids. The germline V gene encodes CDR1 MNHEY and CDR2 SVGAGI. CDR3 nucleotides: TGTGCCAGCAGGCGAGACAGCCAACTGAACACTGAAGCTTTCTTT. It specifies CASRRDSQLNTEAFF.

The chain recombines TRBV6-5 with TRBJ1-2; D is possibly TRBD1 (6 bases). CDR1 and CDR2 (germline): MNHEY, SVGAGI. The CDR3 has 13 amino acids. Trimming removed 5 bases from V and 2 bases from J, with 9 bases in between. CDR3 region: CASSPDRNYGYTF. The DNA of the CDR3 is TGTGCCAGCAGTCCGGACAGAAACTATGGCTACACCTTC.

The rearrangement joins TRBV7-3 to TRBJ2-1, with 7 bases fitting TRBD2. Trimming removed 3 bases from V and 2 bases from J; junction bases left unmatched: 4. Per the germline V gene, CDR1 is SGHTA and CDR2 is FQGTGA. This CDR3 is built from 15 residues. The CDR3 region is CASSFAGAPYNEQFF. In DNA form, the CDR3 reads TGTGCCAGCAGCTTTGCGGGAGCCCCCTACAATGAGCAGTTCTTC.

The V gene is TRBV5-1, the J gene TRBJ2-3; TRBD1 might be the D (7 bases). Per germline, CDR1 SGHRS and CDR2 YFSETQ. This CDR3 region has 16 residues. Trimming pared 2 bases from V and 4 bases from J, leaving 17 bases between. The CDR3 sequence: CASSLGSSRGADTQYF. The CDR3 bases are TGCGCCAGCAGCTTAGGGTCTAGCAGGGGGGCAGATACGCAGTATTTT.

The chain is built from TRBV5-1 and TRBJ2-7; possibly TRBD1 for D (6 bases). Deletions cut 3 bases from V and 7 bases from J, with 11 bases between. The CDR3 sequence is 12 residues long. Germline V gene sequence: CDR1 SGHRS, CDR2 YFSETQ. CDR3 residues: CASSYGQSEQYF. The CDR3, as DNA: TGCGCCAGCAGCTACGGACAGTCAGAGCAGTACTTC.

CDR3 region: CASSYSVLGDEQYF. For the CDR3, the DNA is TGTGCCAGCAGTTACTCAGTTCTAGGGGACGAGCAGTACTTC. The genes are TRBV6-6 and TRBJ2-7; D may be TRBD1 (5 bases). The germline gives CDR1 MNHNY, CDR2 SVGAGI (reference sequence). Trimming removed 0 bases at V and 5 bases at J, with 11 bases between. This CDR3 spans 14 amino acids.

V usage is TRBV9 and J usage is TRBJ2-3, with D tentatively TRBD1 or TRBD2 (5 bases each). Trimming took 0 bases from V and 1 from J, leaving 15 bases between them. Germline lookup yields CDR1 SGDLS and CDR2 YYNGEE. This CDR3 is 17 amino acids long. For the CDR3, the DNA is TGTGCCAGCAGCGTAGGCTCTGGGGGAACCGGCACAGATACGCAGTATTTT. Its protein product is CASSVGSGGTGTDTQYF.

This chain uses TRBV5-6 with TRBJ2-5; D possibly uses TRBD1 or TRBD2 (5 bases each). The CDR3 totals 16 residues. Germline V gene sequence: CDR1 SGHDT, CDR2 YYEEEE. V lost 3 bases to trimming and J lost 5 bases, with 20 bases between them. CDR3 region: CASSYLRDGKGETQYF. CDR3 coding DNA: TGTGCCAGCAGCTACCTCCGGGACGGGAAAGGGGAGACCCAGTACTTC.

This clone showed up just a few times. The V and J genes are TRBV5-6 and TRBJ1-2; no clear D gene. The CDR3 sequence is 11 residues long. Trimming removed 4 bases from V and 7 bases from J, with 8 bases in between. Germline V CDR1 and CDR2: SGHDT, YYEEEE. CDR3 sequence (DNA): TGTGCCAGCAGCCTCCGGAGTGGCTACACCTTC. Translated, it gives CASSLRSGYTF. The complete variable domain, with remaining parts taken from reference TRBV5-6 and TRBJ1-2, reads DAGVTQSPTHLIKTRGQQVTLRCSPKSGHDTVSWYQQALGQGPQFIFQYYEEEERQRGNFPDRFSGHQFPNYSSELNVNALLLGDSALYLCASSLRSGYTFGSGTRLTVV.

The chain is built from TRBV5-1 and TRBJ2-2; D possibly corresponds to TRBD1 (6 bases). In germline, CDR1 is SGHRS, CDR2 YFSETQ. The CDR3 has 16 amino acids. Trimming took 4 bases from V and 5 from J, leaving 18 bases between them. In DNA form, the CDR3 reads TGCGCCAGCAGCCCAGGGGTGGGCGCGAGGACCGGGGAGCTGTTTTTT. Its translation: CASSPGVGARTGELFF.

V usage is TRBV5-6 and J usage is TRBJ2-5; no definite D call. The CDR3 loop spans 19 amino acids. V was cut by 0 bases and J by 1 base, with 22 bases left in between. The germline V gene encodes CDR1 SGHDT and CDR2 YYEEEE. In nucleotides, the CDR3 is TGTGCCAGCAGCTTGGGGCCTCTCCGCCTGGCCCGATTCCAAGAGACCCAGTACTTC. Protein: CASSLGPLRLARFQETQYF. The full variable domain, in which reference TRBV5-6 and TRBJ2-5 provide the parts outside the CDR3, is DAGVTQSPTHLIKTRGQQVTLRCSPKSGHDTVSWYQQALGQGPQFIFQYYEEEERQRGNFPDRFSGHQFPNYSSELNVNALLLGDSALYLCASSLGPLRLARFQETQYFGPGTRLLVL.

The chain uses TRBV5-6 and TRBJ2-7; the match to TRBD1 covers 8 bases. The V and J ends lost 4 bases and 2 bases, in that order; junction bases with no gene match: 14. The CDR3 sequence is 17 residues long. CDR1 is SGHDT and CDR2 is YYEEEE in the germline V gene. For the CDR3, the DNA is TGTGCCAGCAGCGAACTATACAGGGACAGGCCAGCCTACGAGCAGTACTTC. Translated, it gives CASSELYRDRPAYEQYF.

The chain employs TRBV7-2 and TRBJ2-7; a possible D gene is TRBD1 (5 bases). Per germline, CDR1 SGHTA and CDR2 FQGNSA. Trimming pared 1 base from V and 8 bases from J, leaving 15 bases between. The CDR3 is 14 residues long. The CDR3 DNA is TGTGCCAGCAGCTTAGGCGAACAGGTCTGGAAGCAGTACTTC. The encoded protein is CASSLGEQVWKQYF. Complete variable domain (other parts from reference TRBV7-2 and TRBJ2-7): GAGVSQSPSNKVTEKGKDVELRCDPISGHTALYWYRQSLGQGLEFLIYFQGNSAPDKSGLPSDRFSAERTGGSVSTLTIQRTQQEDSAVYLCASSLGEQVWKQYFGPGTRLTVT.

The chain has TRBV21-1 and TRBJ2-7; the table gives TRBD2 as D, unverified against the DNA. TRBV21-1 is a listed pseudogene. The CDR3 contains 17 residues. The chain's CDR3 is CASSKEDSGGLDGEQYF. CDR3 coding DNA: TGTGCCAGCAGCAAAGAAGATAGCGGAGGTCTTGATGGCGAGCAGTACTTC.

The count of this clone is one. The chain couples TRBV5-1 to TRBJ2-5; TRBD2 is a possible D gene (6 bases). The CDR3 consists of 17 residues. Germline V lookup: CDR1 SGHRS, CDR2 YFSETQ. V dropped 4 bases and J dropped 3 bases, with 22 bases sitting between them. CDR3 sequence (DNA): TGCGCCAGCAGCAGGGGCGGGGTCGGACGGGGTGAAGAGACCCAGTACTTC. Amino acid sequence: CASSRGGVGRGEETQYF.

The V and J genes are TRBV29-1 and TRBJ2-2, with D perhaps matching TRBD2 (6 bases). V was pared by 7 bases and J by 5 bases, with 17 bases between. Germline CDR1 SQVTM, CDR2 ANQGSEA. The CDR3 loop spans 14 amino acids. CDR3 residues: CSAPAGSGTGELFF. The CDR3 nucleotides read TGCAGCGCCCCAGCGGGCAGCGGGACCGGGGAGCTGTTTTTT.

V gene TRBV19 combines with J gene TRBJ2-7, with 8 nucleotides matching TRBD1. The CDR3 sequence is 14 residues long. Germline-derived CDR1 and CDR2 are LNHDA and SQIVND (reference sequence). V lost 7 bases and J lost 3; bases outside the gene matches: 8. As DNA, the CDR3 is TGTGCCAGTACCTCCGGGACAGGACACTACGAGCAGTACTTC. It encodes CASTSGTGHYEQYF. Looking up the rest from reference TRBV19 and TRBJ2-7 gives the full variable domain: DGGITQSPKYLFRKEGQNVTLSCEQNLNHDAMYWYRQDPGQGLRLIYYSQIVNDFQKGDIAEGYSVSREKKESFPLTVTSAQKNPTAFYLCASTSGTGHYEQYFGPGTRLTVT.

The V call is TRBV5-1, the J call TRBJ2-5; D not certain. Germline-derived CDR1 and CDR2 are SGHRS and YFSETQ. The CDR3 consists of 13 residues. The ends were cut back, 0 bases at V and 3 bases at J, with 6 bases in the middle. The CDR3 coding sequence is TGCGCCAGCAGCTTGGTTGTTGAAGAGACCCAGTACTTC. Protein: CASSLVVEETQYF.

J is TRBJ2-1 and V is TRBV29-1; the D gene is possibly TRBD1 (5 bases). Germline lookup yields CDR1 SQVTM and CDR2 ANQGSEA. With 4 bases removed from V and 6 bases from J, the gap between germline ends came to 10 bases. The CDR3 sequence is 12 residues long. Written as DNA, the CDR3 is TGCAGCGTTGGGCAGGGCCGCAATGAGCAGTTCTTC. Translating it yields CSVGQGRNEQFF.

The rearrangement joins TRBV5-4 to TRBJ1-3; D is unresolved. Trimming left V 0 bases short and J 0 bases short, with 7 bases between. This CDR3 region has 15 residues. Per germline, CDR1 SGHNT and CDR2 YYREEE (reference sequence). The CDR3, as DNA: TGTGCCAGCAGCTTGGCGGGAAGCTCTGGAAACACCATATATTTT. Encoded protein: CASSLAGSSGNTIYF.

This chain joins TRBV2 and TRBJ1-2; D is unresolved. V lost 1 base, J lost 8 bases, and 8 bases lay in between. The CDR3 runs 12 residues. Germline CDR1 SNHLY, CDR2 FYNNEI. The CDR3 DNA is TGTGCCAGCAGTGAAGTCGAGAGAGGCTACACCTTC. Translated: CASSEVERGYTF.

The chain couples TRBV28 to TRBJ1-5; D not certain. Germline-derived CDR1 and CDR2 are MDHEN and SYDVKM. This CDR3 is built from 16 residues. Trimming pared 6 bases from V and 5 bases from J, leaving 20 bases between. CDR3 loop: CASRDPWPEVDQPQHF. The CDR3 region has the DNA TGTGCCAGCAGAGACCCATGGCCGGAGGTGGATCAGCCCCAGCATTTT.

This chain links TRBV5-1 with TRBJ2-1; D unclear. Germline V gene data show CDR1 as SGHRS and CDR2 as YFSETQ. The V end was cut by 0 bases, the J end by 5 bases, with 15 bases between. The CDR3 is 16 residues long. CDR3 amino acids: CASSLASASLNNEQFF. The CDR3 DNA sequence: TGCGCCAGCAGCTTGGCCTCGGCTAGTTTAAACAATGAGCAGTTCTTC. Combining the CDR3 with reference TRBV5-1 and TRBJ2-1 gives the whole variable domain KAGVTQTPRYLIKTRGQQVTLSCSPISGHRSVSWYQQTPGQGLQFLFEYFSETQRNKGNFPGRFSGRQFSNSRSEMNVSTLELGDSALYLCASSLASASLNNEQFFGPGTRLTVL.

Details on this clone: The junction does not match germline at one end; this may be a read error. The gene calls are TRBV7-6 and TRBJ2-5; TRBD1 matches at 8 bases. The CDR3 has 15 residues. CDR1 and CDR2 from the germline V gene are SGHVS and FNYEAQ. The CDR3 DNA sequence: TGTGCCAGCAGCTTAGGCTCGACAGGGGCCAACGGCTGGCACTTC. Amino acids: CASSLGSTGANGWHF.

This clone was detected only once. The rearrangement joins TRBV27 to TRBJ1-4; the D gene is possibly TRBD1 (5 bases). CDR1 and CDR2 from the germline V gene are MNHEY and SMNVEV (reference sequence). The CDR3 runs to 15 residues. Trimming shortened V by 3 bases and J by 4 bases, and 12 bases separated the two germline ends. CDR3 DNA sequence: TGTGCCAGCAGTTTGCTGGGGGGATATAATGAAAAACTGTTTTTT. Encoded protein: CASSLLGGYNEKLFF.

CDR3 nucleotides: TGTGCCAGCAGTGTCGGGCCCATTAGGACCTTC. It yields the protein CASSVGPIRTF. V usage is TRBV6-6 and J usage is TRBJ1-2, with D unresolved. Trimming shortened V by 5 bases and J by 14 bases, and 15 bases separated the two germline ends. The V gene's germline CDR1 is MNHNY and CDR2 SVGAGI (reference sequence). This CDR3 comprises 11 residues.

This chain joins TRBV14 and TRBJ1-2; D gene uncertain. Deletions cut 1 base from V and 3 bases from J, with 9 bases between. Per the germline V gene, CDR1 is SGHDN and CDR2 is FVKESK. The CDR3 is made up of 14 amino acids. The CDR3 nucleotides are TGTGCCAGCAGCCAAGGTCGGCAGGACTATGGCTACACCTTC. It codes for CASSQGRQDYGYTF. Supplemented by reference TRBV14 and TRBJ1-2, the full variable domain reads EAGVTQFPSHSVIEKGQTVTLRCDPISGHDNLYWYRRVMGKEIKFLLHFVKESKQDESGMPNNRFLAERTGGTYSTLKVQPAELEDSGVYFCASSQGRQDYGYTFGSGTRLTVV.